The 20 T cell receptor beta chains below come from one sample, sequenced in a study of T cell changes during pregnancy in multiple sclerosis (dated by TCRdb to about 2019). The protocol used for the library was the immunoSEQ multiplex PCR assay. TCRdb retrieved this table from immuneACCESS and kept in-frame rearrangements only. Not all clones are present; in checked studies, unresolved V genes account for under half, and no reason is known for the remainder. In all, the sample holds approximately 100,000 clones, and about 94% of those were seen once. Clones ranked in the top ten supply around 2.2% of the sample. The material sequenced was peripheral blood, taken in the third trimester of pregnancy. These receptors all come from a female donor with multiple sclerosis, enrolled in a pregnancy study.

This clone has only a few counts. The V call is TRBV2, the J call TRBJ1-1; D is uncertain. Germline loops: CDR1 SNHLY, CDR2 FYNNEI. The CDR3 totals 11 residues. Trimming cost V 8 bases and J 1 base, with 5 bases left between them. CDR3 amino acids: CASWANTEAFF. The CDR3 nucleotides read TGTGCCAGCTGGGCGAACACTGAAGCTTTCTTT.

This rearrangement joins TRBV6-5 to TRBJ2-5; 8 bases agree with TRBD2. CDR1 is MNHEY and CDR2 is SVGAGI in the germline V gene. Unmatched junction bases numbered 9, after V lost 8 bases and J lost 4 bases. This CDR3 has 14 residues. CDR3 loop: CASGFSGTVETQYF. DNA of the CDR3: TGTGCCAGCGGATTTAGCGGGACCGTAGAGACCCAGTACTTC.

This chain links TRBV29-1 with TRBJ2-5, with TRBD1 as a possible D gene (6 bases). The CDR3 consists of 15 residues. In germline, CDR1 is SQVTM, CDR2 ANQGSEA. Trimming stripped 6 bases from V and 4 bases from J, with 21 bases between. CDR3 coding DNA: TGCAGCGTCACCGGGACAACGTTTAACCGAGAGACCCAGTACTTC. Amino acid sequence: CSVTGTTFNRETQYF.

The gene calls are TRBV6-1 and TRBJ2-7; 7 positions match TRBD1. Per germline, CDR1 MNHNS and CDR2 SASEGT. This CDR3 region has 16 residues. Trimming removed 1 base from V and 0 bases from J; junction bases left unmatched: 6. The CDR3 reads CASSEDDRVSSYEQYF. The CDR3 DNA reads TGTGCCAGCAGTGAAGACGACAGGGTGAGCTCCTACGAGCAGTACTTC.

J is TRBJ2-2 and V is TRBV15; no firm D call. The CDR3 extends over 16 amino acids. Germline V CDR1 and CDR2: LNHNV, YYDKDF (reference sequence). V was clipped by 0 bases and J by 5 bases, with 13 bases between them. CDR3 sequence reads: CATSRDSRTRTGELFF. As DNA, the CDR3 is TGTGCCACCAGCAGAGATAGTCGTACTCGTACCGGGGAGCTGTTTTTT.

This clone came up a few times. In the same sample, other DNA sequences code for this CDR3. The chain is built from TRBV7-9 and TRBJ1-5; no clear D gene. This CDR3 spans 14 amino acids. The germline V gene encodes CDR1 SEHNR and CDR2 FQNEAQ (reference sequence). The ends were cut back, 1 base at V and 4 bases at J, with 8 bases in the middle. The CDR3 coding sequence is TGTGCCAGCAGCTTAGGAGGGCTTAATCAGCCCCAGCATTTT. Its protein is CASSLGGLNQPQHF. Complete variable domain (other parts from reference TRBV7-9 and TRBJ1-5): DTGVSQNPRHKITKRGQNVTFRCDPISEHNRLYWYRQTLGQGPEFLTYFQNEAQLEKSRLLSDRFSAERPKGSFSTLEIQRTEQGDSAMYLCASSLGGLNQPQHFGDGTRLSIL.

The chain has TRBV7-9 and TRBJ2-4, with D tentatively TRBD2 (6 bases). V dropped 0 bases and J dropped 9 bases, with 12 bases sitting between them. CDR1 and CDR2 from the germline V gene are SEHNR and FQNEAQ (reference sequence). The CDR3 is 14 amino acids. In DNA form, the CDR3 reads TGTGCCAGCAGCTTAGCGGGAGGTTCGAGCATTCAGTACTTC. Its protein is CASSLAGGSSIQYF.

V is TRBV19 and J is TRBJ2-2; 13 nucleotides match TRBD2. Unmatched junction bases numbered 3, after V lost 6 bases and J lost 5 bases. This CDR3 has 15 amino acids. The germline V gene has CDR1 LNHDA and CDR2 SQIVND (reference sequence). CDR3 in amino acids: CASSGLAGDTGELFF. The CDR3 nucleotides read TGTGCCAGTAGCGGACTAGCGGGAGATACCGGGGAGCTGTTTTTT.

This chain connects TRBV7-6 to TRBJ2-7; D is perhaps TRBD2 (5 bases). The CDR3 length is 16 residues. The V gene lost 1 base and the J gene lost 1 base, with 14 bases spanning the gap. Per germline, CDR1 SGHVS and CDR2 FNYEAQ. The CDR3 spells CASSLGGMAGSYEQYF. DNA for the CDR3: TGTGCCAGCAGCTTAGGTGGGATGGCGGGTTCCTACGAGCAGTACTTC.

V usage is TRBV7-8 and J usage is TRBJ1-2; D possibly corresponds to TRBD1 (6 bases). This CDR3 has 14 residues. Germline V gene lookup returns CDR1 SGHVS and CDR2 FQNEAQ. V gave up 4 bases and J gave up 7 bases, with 16 bases separating them. The CDR3 spells CASSSRQAYGGYTF. CDR3 in DNA: TGTGCCAGCAGCTCTCGACAGGCCTACGGTGGCTACACCTTC.

The CDR3 nucleotides are TGTGCCAGCAGCGTAGTCACTAGCGGGGTGGATGAGCAGTTCTTC. Translation: CASSVVTSGVDEQFF. V usage is TRBV9 and J usage is TRBJ2-1; 10 nucleotides align to TRBD2. This CDR3 contains 15 residues. Trimming removed 0 bases from V and 8 bases from J; junction bases left unmatched: 5. Germline assignment: CDR1 SGDLS and CDR2 YYNGEE.

The CDR3 region is CASSLLTNTGELFF. The CDR3, as DNA: TGCGCCAGCAGCTTGCTTACGAACACCGGGGAGCTGTTTTTT. The chain employs TRBV5-1 and TRBJ2-2, with unresolved D. This CDR3 contains 14 residues. The V end lost 1 base, the J end lost 0 bases, and 4 bases lay between the germline ends. The V gene's germline CDR1 is SGHRS and CDR2 YFSETQ. Together with reference TRBV5-1 and TRBJ2-2, the CDR3 gives the full variable domain: KAGVTQTPRYLIKTRGQQVTLSCSPISGHRSVSWYQQTPGQGLQFLFEYFSETQRNKGNFPGRFSGRQFSNSRSEMNVSTLELGDSALYLCASSLLTNTGELFFGEGSRLTVL.

The chain recombines TRBV28 with TRBJ2-7; tentative D call: TRBD2 (5 bases). Germline lookup yields CDR1 MDHEN and CDR2 SYDVKM. CDR3 length equals 12 residues. Deletions cut 5 bases from V and 10 bases from J, with 15 bases between. CDR3 in amino acids: CASSPPAAGQYF. The CDR3 DNA reads as TGTGCCAGCAGTCCCCCCGCGGCGGGTCAGTACTTC.

The J gene is TRBJ1-1, the V gene TRBV28; the match to TRBD1 covers 7 bases. The CDR3 sequence is 16 residues long. Germline loops: CDR1 MDHEN, CDR2 SYDVKM. Germline trimming cut 5 bases from V and 0 bases from J; bases unmatched to any gene: 9. Here the CDR3 reads CASSPDRARMNTEAFF. For the CDR3, the DNA is TGTGCCAGCAGTCCCGACAGGGCCCGAATGAACACTGAAGCTTTCTTT.

The chain recombines TRBV10-3 with TRBJ1-2; D gene ambiguous. The germline gives CDR1 ENHRY, CDR2 SYGVKD. The CDR3 is 14 residues long. The ends were cut back, 2 bases at V and 1 base at J, with 8 bases in the middle. DNA of the CDR3: TGTGCCATCAGTGAGCCAGCGGATAACTATGGCTACACCTTC. Translating it yields CAISEPADNYGYTF.

J is TRBJ1-1 and V is TRBV4-1; D possibly corresponds to TRBD1 (5 bases). V lost 3 bases and J lost 1, with 12 bases in between. This CDR3 has 15 amino acids. The germline V gene has CDR1 MGHRA and CDR2 YSYEKL. The CDR3 region is CASSQLQVSNTEAFF. CDR3 sequence (DNA): TGCGCCAGCAGCCAGTTACAGGTTTCGAACACTGAAGCTTTCTTT.

Details on this clone: This sample also contains other DNA sequences that code for the same CDR3. The chain couples TRBV7-8 to TRBJ1-5, with 8 bases identical to TRBD1. Looked up from germline, CDR1 is SGHVS and CDR2 is FQNEAQ. CDR3 size: 15 residues. V was pared by 1 base and J by 4 bases, with 3 bases of the junction left unmatched. CDR3 residues: CASSLGTGKNQPQHF. The CDR3 DNA reads as TGTGCCAGCAGCTTAGGGACAGGGAAGAATCAGCCCCAGCATTTT.

The chain is built from TRBV7-9 and TRBJ1-2; weak D call: TRBD1 (6 bases). V was cut by 7 bases and J by 4 bases, with 19 bases left in between. This CDR3 comprises 15 residues. Germline CDR1 and CDR2: SEHNR and FQNEAQ (reference sequence). The CDR3 sequence is CASMGGGRPSYGYTF. The CDR3 DNA is TGTGCCAGCATGGGGGGGGGCAGACCGAGCTATGGCTACACCTTC.

The V call is TRBV19, the J call TRBJ1-2, with D perhaps matching TRBD1 (5 bases). Trimming pared 10 bases from V and 6 bases from J, leaving 15 bases between. The CDR3 loop spans 12 amino acids. In germline, CDR1 is LNHDA, CDR2 SQIVND (reference sequence). The CDR3 DNA is TGTGCCACGGACCAGGGTCCCAATGGCTACACCTTC. This codes for CATDQGPNGYTF.

The gene calls are TRBV27 and TRBJ2-7; the match to TRBD2 covers 10 bases. In germline, CDR1 is MNHEY, CDR2 SMNVEV (reference sequence). J lost 2 bases, V lost 3 bases, and 4 bases had no gene match. The CDR3 sequence is 15 residues long. Written as DNA, the CDR3 is TGTGCCAGCAGTTTTTTCGGACTAGCGGCCTACGAGCAGTACTTC. Protein product: CASSFFGLAAYEQYF.